This paragraph covers one T cell receptor (beta chain) sequence. Its specificity is unknown. The protocol was immunoSEQ multiplex PCR, while the TCRdb copy is restricted to in-frame clones and leaves out a portion. Of roughly 84,000 clones listed, 82% are singletons. This sample stems from a study of PD-L1 blockade in urothelial cancer. As for the study in general: Blood analysis took place 3 weeks (second dose) and 6 weeks after treatment start. T cell content in blood samples showed a median of about 140,000. The study, taken as a whole, reports: Patients who had durable benefit saw their tumor-associated blood clones expand more at 3 weeks.

There were between 1 and 8 samples from each patient, taken pretreatment and on-treatment. Trimming took off 6 bases at V and 5 bases at J, with 17 bases between the two ends. This CDR3 contains 14 residues. Germline CDR1 and CDR2: SGHTS and YDEGEE. V usage is TRBV5-8 and J usage is TRBJ2-5; the D gene is possibly TRBD2 (6 bases). The TCR sequence derives from a man aged 70 or older with urothelial cancer. Sample: PBMCs, taken around atezolizumab (anti-PD-L1) treatment. The CDR3 region is CASTLLGAGETQYF. The DNA of the CDR3 is TGTGCCAGCACTCTACTTGGGGCGGGGGAGACCCAGTACTTC.